A selection of T cell receptor beta chains follows, all from one sample in a study of blood T cell repertoires in COVID-19. Assay used: immunoSEQ multiplex PCR; TCRdb lists only in-frame clones, some missing. The sample lists about 9,600 clones, 89% occurring once. The sequenced material came from peripheral blood. The receptors stem from a human donor in a cohort sampled during active COVID-19. The conserved cysteine and the conserved F or W are not part of the CDR3 here. Fields, in order: V gene, J gene, CDR3 protein.

v_gene: TRBV28
j_gene: TRBJ1-6
CDR3aa: ASSPPGEGVSPLH

v_gene: TRBV4-2
j_gene: TRBJ2-2
CDR3aa: ASSQVRLAGGPSGELF

v_gene: TRBV6-5
j_gene: TRBJ2-3
CDR3aa: ASTRAGTSTDTQY

v_gene: TRBV5-1
j_gene: TRBJ2-7
CDR3aa: ASSSPPDFLSLGDYEQY

v_gene: TRBV27
j_gene: TRBJ1-4
CDR3aa: ASRAGTGYEKLF

v_gene: TRBV19
j_gene: TRBJ1-5
CDR3aa: ASISSGSQWPQH

v_gene: TRBV7-9
j_gene: TRBJ1-1
CDR3aa: ASSPRQGNTEAF

v_gene: TRBV18
j_gene: TRBJ2-7
CDR3aa: ASSPPQGSSYEQY

v_gene: TRBV6-5
j_gene: TRBJ2-7
CDR3aa: ASRRDLESYEQY

v_gene: TRBV6-4
j_gene: TRBJ2-3
CDR3aa: ASSEEAGRTDTQY

v_gene: TRBV15
j_gene: TRBJ1-5
CDR3aa: ATSRGYAVNSNQPQH

v_gene: TRBV6-5
j_gene: TRBJ2-7
CDR3aa: ASSYVGGGYEQY

v_gene: TRBV10-3
j_gene: TRBJ1-1
CDR3aa: AISGGQVTNTEAF

v_gene: TRBV12-3/TRBV12-4
j_gene: TRBJ1-2
CDR3aa: ASRLQGAWGYT

v_gene: TRBV19
j_gene: TRBJ2-7
CDR3aa: ASSFRQGSPYEQY

v_gene: TRBV6-5
j_gene: TRBJ2-3
CDR3aa: ASKEGGASTDTQY

v_gene: TRBV27
j_gene: TRBJ2-4
CDR3aa: ASSSGEFKNIQY

v_gene: TRBV4-2
j_gene: TRBJ1-1
CDR3aa: ASSQRDRATEAF

v_gene: TRBV30
j_gene: TRBJ2-1
CDR3aa: AWTARGLVPYNEQF

v_gene: TRBV9
j_gene: TRBJ1-5
CDR3aa: ASTPPEQGWNQPQH

v_gene: TRBV10-3
j_gene: TRBJ1-5
CDR3aa: AISEGENPQH

v_gene: TRBV11-2
j_gene: TRBJ2-1
CDR3aa: ASSKQGGMADEQF

v_gene: TRBV27
j_gene: TRBJ2-7
CDR3aa: ASSFQRGNHEQY

v_gene: TRBV9
j_gene: TRBJ1-6
CDR3aa: ASSVDGRGNSPLH

v_gene: TRBV7-9
j_gene: TRBJ1-1
CDR3aa: ASSPRTGWGTEAF

v_gene: TRBV7-9
j_gene: TRBJ2-5
CDR3aa: ASSLHSGGQETQY

v_gene: TRBV5-1
j_gene: TRBJ1-1
CDR3aa: ASSYRGDTEAF

v_gene: TRBV12-3/TRBV12-4
j_gene: TRBJ1-5
CDR3aa: AGGDGYQPQH

v_gene: TRBV10-1
j_gene: TRBJ2-7
CDR3aa: ASSPGQGLGYEQY

v_gene: TRBV6-5
j_gene: TRBJ1-1
CDR3aa: ASSYQVNTEAF

v_gene: TRBV5-1
j_gene: TRBJ2-7
CDR3aa: ASSLAGQVALEQY

v_gene: TRBV6-5
j_gene: TRBJ1-3
CDR3aa: ASSLYSFSGNTIY

v_gene: TRBV7-3
j_gene: TRBJ2-2
CDR3aa: ASSPGGANTGELF

v_gene: TRBV12-3/TRBV12-4
j_gene: TRBJ2-7
CDR3aa: ASSLSVYEQY

v_gene: TRBV10-1
j_gene: TRBJ1-1
CDR3aa: ASSARANTEAF

v_gene: TRBV28
j_gene: TRBJ1-1
CDR3aa: ASAASVSRTEAF

v_gene: TRBV5-1
j_gene: TRBJ2-2
CDR3aa: ASSGGAVNGELF

v_gene: TRBV7-8
j_gene: TRBJ2-1
CDR3aa: ASRRTSGTSEQF

v_gene: TRBV12-3/TRBV12-4
j_gene: TRBJ1-2
CDR3aa: ASSFGNYGYT

v_gene: TRBV6-4
j_gene: TRBJ2-7
CDR3aa: ASRSSEQY

v_gene: TRBV5-4
j_gene: TRBJ2-5
CDR3aa: ASSLVADLETQY

v_gene: TRBV5-6
j_gene: TRBJ1-1
CDR3aa: ASSLEQTGNTEAF